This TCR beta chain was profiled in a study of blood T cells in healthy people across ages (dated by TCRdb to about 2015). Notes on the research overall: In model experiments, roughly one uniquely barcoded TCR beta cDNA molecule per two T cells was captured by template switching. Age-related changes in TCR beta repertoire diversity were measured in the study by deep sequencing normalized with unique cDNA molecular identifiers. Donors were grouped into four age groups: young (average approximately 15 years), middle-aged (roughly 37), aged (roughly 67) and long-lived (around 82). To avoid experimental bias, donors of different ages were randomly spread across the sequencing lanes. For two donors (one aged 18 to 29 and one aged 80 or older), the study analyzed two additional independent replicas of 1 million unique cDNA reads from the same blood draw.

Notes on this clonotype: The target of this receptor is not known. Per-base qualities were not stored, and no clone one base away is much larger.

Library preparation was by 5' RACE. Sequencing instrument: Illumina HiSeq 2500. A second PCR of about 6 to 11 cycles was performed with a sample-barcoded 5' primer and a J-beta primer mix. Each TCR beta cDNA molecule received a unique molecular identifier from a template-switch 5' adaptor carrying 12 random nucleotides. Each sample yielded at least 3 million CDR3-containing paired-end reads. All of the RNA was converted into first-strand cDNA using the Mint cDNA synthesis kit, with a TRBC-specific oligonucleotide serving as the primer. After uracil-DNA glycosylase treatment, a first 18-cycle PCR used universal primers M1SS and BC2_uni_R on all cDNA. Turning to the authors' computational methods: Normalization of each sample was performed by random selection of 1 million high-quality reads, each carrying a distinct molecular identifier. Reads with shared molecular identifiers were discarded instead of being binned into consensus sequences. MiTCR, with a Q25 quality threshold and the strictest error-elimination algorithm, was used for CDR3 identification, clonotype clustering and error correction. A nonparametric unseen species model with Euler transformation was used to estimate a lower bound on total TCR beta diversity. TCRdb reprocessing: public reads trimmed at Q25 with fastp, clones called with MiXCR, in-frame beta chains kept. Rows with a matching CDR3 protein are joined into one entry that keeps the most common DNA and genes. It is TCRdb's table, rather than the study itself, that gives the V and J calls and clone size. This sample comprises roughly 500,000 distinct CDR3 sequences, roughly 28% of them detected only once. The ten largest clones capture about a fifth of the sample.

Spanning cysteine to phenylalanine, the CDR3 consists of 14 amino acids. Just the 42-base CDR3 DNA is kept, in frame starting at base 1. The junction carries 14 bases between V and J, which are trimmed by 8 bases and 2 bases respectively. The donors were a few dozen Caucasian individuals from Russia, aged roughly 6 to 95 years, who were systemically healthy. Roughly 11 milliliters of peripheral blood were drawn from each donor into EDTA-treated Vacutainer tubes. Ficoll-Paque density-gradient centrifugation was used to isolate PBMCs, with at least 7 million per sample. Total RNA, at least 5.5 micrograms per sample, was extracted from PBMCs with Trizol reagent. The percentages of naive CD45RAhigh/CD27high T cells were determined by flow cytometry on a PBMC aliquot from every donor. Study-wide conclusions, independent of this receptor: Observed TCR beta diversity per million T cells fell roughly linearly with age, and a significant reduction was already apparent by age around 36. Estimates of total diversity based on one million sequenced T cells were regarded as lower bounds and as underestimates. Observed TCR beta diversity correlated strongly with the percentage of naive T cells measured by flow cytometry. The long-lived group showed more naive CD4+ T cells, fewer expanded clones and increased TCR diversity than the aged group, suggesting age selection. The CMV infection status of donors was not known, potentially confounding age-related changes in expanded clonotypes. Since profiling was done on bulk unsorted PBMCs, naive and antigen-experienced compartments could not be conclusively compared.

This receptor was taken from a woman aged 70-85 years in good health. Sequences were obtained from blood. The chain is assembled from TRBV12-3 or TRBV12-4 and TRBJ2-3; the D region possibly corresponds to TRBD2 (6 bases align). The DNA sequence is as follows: TGTGCCAGCCTGCCGGGACTTTACACAGATACGCAGTATTTT. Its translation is CASLPGLYTDTQYF.